These 14 T cell receptor beta chains were sequenced from one sample in a study of control samples from healthy donors and cancer patients. Generated by immunoSEQ multiplex PCR, the TCRdb table keeps only in-frame clones and is missing some. This repertoire shows 100,000 to 130,000 clones, 70% to 85% found once; its top ten account for 6% to 8%. Sequencing was done on a sample of blood. All receptors come from a man aged 18 to 29 in good health.

The chain is built from TRBV10-2 and TRBJ1-1; possible D gene TRBD1, 5 bases. From germline, CDR1 is WSHSY and CDR2 SAAADI. Between the trimmed V and J ends, which lost 7 bases and 7 bases, there was a span of 16 bases. The CDR3 length is 13 residues. The CDR3 protein is CASKDSLYLEAFF. The DNA of the CDR3 is TGCGCCAGCAAAGACAGCTTATACCTTGAAGCTTTCTTT.

The V call is TRBV7-9, the J call TRBJ2-3; weak D call: TRBD1 (6 bases). Germline V gene data show CDR1 as SEHNR and CDR2 as FQNEAQ (reference sequence). The CDR3 sequence is 19 residues long. V was trimmed by 5 bases and J by 0 bases, leaving 24 bases between them. The CDR3 DNA sequence: TGTGCCAGCAGCCCCTGGACGGGGACACCTAAATTTAGCACAGATACGCAGTATTTT. This gives the protein CASSPWTGTPKFSTDTQYF.

V is TRBV7-9 and J is TRBJ2-1; TRBD2 aligns across 11 bases. The CDR3 is 14 residues long. The V gene end was trimmed by 5 bases and the J gene end by 7 bases; junction bases not matched to a gene: 4. Germline CDR1 and CDR2: SEHNR and FQNEAQ (reference sequence). The CDR3: CASSPGLADNEQFF. DNA for the CDR3: TGTGCCAGCAGCCCGGGACTAGCGGATAATGAGCAGTTCTTC.

The V call is TRBV3-1 (or the pseudogene TRBV3-2), the J call TRBJ2-1, with unresolved D. V lost 2 bases and J 10 bases, leaving 9 bases between the germline ends. This CDR3 is 12 amino acids long. The germline V gene has CDR1 LGHDT and CDR2 YNNKEL (reference sequence). In DNA form, the CDR3 reads TGTGCCAGCAGCCAACGGAGTCGGGAGCAGTTCTTC. This gives the protein CASSQRSREQFF.

The chain couples TRBV5-1 to TRBJ2-3; TRBD2 matches at 7 bases. This CDR3 spans 15 amino acids. Germline-derived CDR1 and CDR2 are SGHRS and YFSETQ. V lost 0 bases, J lost 4 bases, and 5 bases stayed unmatched. Written as DNA, the CDR3 is TGCGCCAGCAGCTTGGAATTGGCGGGGGCAGATACGCAGTATTTT. This gives the protein CASSLELAGADTQYF.

The chain employs TRBV6-1 and TRBJ2-5, with 7 nucleotides matching TRBD2. Trimming at V came to 3 bases and at J to 1 base, leaving 8 bases not matched to a gene. Germline V gives CDR1 MNHNS, CDR2 SASEGT. The CDR3 covers 16 residues. CDR3 sequence: CASSDKRGELQETQYF. CDR3 bases: TGTGCCAGCAGTGATAAACGGGGGGAACTCCAAGAGACCCAGTACTTC.

The V call is TRBV11-2, the J call TRBJ2-1; 14 bases fit TRBD2. Germline assignment: CDR1 SGHAT and CDR2 FQNNGV. The V and J ends lost 4 bases and 6 bases, in that order; junction bases with no gene match: 8. The CDR3 covers 17 residues. DNA of the CDR3: TGTGCCAGCAGCTCCCGACTAGCGGGGGGGCGCAGCAATGAGCAGTTCTTC. The encoded protein is CASSSRLAGGRSNEQFF.

The V and J genes are TRBV19 and TRBJ1-2, with D possibly being TRBD1 (5 bases). CDR3 length: 16 residues. Per germline, CDR1 LNHDA and CDR2 SQIVND (reference sequence). Trimming stripped 5 bases from V and 4 bases from J, with 20 bases between. The CDR3 nucleotides read TGTGCCAGTAGTCGCCTCGGGGGAGACAATTTCTATGGCTACACCTTC. Protein: CASSRLGGDNFYGYTF. Supplemented by reference TRBV19 and TRBJ1-2, the full variable domain reads DGGITQSPKYLFRKEGQNVTLSCEQNLNHDAMYWYRQDPGQGLRLIYYSQIVNDFQKGDIAEGYSVSREKKESFPLTVTSAQKNPTAFYLCASSRLGGDNFYGYTFGSGTRLTVV.

This chain joins TRBV6-2 or TRBV6-3 and TRBJ1-1; TRBD1 matches 7 bases. Per the germline V gene, CDR1 is MNHEY and CDR2 is SVGEGT. The CDR3 consists of 15 residues. The V and J ends lost 4 bases and 1 base, in that order; junction bases with no gene match: 6. This CDR3 reads CASSSTYRGNTEAFF. The CDR3 DNA reads TGTGCCAGCAGTTCCACCTACAGGGGGAACACTGAAGCTTTCTTT.

This chain joins TRBV5-4 and TRBJ2-1; a possible D gene is TRBD2 (6 bases). Per the germline V gene, CDR1 is SGHNT and CDR2 is YYREEE (reference sequence). V was pared by 0 bases and J by 1 base, with 14 bases between. CDR3 length equals 17 residues. The CDR3 coding sequence is TGTGCCAGCAGCTTGGGGGTGGCGGGGCGATCCTACAATGAGCAGTTCTTC. Translated, it gives CASSLGVAGRSYNEQFF.

This clone was recorded only once. The gene calls are TRBV6-6 and TRBJ2-1, with 9 bases aligning to TRBD1. V was clipped by 11 bases and J by 5 bases; unmatched bases: 7. The germline V gene encodes CDR1 MNHNY and CDR2 SVGAGI (reference sequence). This CDR3 is built from 13 residues. This CDR3 is CALGDREHNEQFF. The DNA for the CDR3 is TGTGCCCTCGGGGACAGGGAACACAATGAGCAGTTCTTC.

This rearrangement joins TRBV6-5 to TRBJ2-3; TRBD2 aligns across 10 bases. Germline CDR1 is MNHEY and CDR2 is SVGAGI. With V trimmed by 4 bases and J by 4 bases, 8 bases remained unmatched. CDR3 length: 16 amino acids. Written as DNA, the CDR3 is TGTGCCAGCAGTTTTAGCGGGGGGTCCGTGTCAGATACGCAGTATTTT. It is translated as CASSFSGGSVSDTQYF.

This clone was detected many times. The V call is TRBV9, the J call TRBJ2-6; unclear D gene. The germline gives CDR1 SGDLS, CDR2 YYNGEE. The V and J ends lost 4 bases and 0 bases respectively, with 8 bases between them. This CDR3 has 15 residues. The CDR3, as DNA: TGTGCCAGCAGCCCAGTAACCTCTGGGGCCAACGTCCTGACTTTC. Protein product: CASSPVTSGANVLTF.

CDR3 in DNA: TGTGCCAGCAGCTTAGCGTTGCGCGAAGAGACCCAGTACTTC. Protein product: CASSLALREETQYF. The chain employs TRBV7-9 and TRBJ2-5; D call uncertain. The length of the CDR3 is 14 residues. V gave up 0 bases and J gave up 3 bases, with 8 bases separating them. The germline V gene encodes CDR1 SEHNR and CDR2 FQNEAQ (reference sequence).